Following are 32 T cell receptor beta chains from one sample sequenced in a study of T cell clones after liver transplantation. Here immunoSEQ multiplex PCR was the method, and the copy in TCRdb shows in-frame clones only, minus some. The sample lists around 110,000 clones, about nine tenths seen once, with 0.83% in the top ten. Here the sequenced sample was CD4+ T cells from blood, taken 12 months after liver transplant. The receptor source for this set is a human patient who received a liver transplant. The graft donor may be the source of some T cells.

Only a few counts were recorded for this clone. The genes are TRBV18 and TRBJ2-5; TRBD1 might be the D (6 bases). Germline lookup yields CDR1 KGHSH and CDR2 LQKENI. The CDR3 runs 13 residues. V shed 4 bases and J shed 3 bases, with 9 bases lying between them. CDR3 region: CASSRGQKETQYF. The CDR3 region has the DNA TGTGCCAGCTCACGAGGACAGAAAGAGACCCAGTACTTC.

The gene calls are TRBV9 and TRBJ1-4; the match to TRBD1 covers 9 bases. J lost 1 base, V lost 4 bases, and 8 bases had no gene match. Germline CDR1 and CDR2: SGDLS and YYNGEE. This CDR3 is built from 17 residues. CDR3 sequence (DNA): TGTGCCAGCAGCCCTCGAAGGACAGGGGTAACTAATGAAAAACTGTTTTTT. Amino acid sequence: CASSPRRTGVTNEKLFF.

The CDR3 loop reads CASSPDPQSSYNEQFF. DNA for the CDR3: TGTGCCAGCAGCCCAGACCCCCAGAGCTCCTACAATGAGCAGTTCTTC. The chain joins TRBV11-3 to TRBJ2-1; D remains unclear. CDR1 SGHNT and CDR2 YENEEA come from the germline V gene. The CDR3 totals 16 residues. Trimming removed 5 bases from V and 0 bases from J, with 14 bases in between.

This chain connects TRBV6-1 to TRBJ2-7, with D possibly being TRBD1 (5 bases). The germline gives CDR1 MNHNS, CDR2 SASEGT. The V end was cut by 2 bases, the J end by 4 bases, with 12 bases between. CDR3 size: 14 residues. For the CDR3, the DNA is TGTGCCAGCAGTGAACAGGGCAGAGTTTACGAGCAGTACTTC. Residues: CASSEQGRVYEQYF.

The V call is TRBV11-3, the J call TRBJ2-7, with TRBD2 matching 16 bases. The germline V gene encodes CDR1 SGHNT and CDR2 YENEEA. The CDR3 loop spans 18 amino acids. Germline trimming cut 5 bases from V and 2 bases from J; bases unmatched to any gene: 9. The CDR3 loop is CASSPGLAGGPFTYEQYF. The CDR3 DNA reads as TGTGCCAGCAGCCCGGGACTAGCGGGAGGGCCCTTCACCTACGAGCAGTACTTC.

Only one count was recorded for this clone. The chain links TRBV29-1 to TRBJ2-7, with 9 bases aligning to TRBD1. The germline CDR1 and CDR2 sequences are SQVTM and ANQGSEA. V trimming: 6 bases; J trimming: 7 bases; junction bases outside the gene matches: 7. CDR3 size: 12 residues. As DNA, the CDR3 is TGCAGCGTGAACAGGGGGCTCGGAGAGCAGTACTTC. Translated, it gives CSVNRGLGEQYF.

The chain has TRBV6-4 and TRBJ2-2; no definite D call. The germline V and J ends were trimmed by 5 bases and 4 bases, with 8 bases remaining between them. The CDR3 loop spans 13 amino acids. Germline CDR1 and CDR2: MRHNA and SNTAGT. The chain's CDR3 is CASSLHSTGELFF. CDR3 in DNA: TGTGCCAGCAGTCTCCACTCCACCGGGGAGCTGTTTTTT.

CDR3 nucleotide sequence: TGTGCCAGCAGCTTAGGACAGGAAATTCAGTACTTC. This gives the protein CASSLGQEIQYF. V gene TRBV7-9 combines with J gene TRBJ2-4; TRBD1 is a possible D gene (6 bases). Trimming stripped 1 base from V and 10 bases from J, with 8 bases between. Germline CDR1 and CDR2: SEHNR and FQNEAQ (reference sequence). CDR3 length: 12 amino acids.

This clone was seen a single time. This rearrangement joins TRBV27 to TRBJ2-2; maybe TRBD2 (6 bases). Deletions cut 2 bases from V and 2 bases from J, with 12 bases between. The CDR3 covers 16 residues. In germline, CDR1 is MNHEY, CDR2 SMNVEV (reference sequence). The CDR3 loop reads CASSLRLAQNTGELFF. CDR3 sequence (DNA): TGTGCCAGCAGTTTAAGGCTAGCGCAAAACACCGGGGAGCTGTTTTTT.

This chain connects TRBV28 to TRBJ1-2, with D perhaps matching TRBD1 (5 bases). The germline V gene has CDR1 MDHEN and CDR2 SYDVKM. With 3 bases removed from V and 8 bases from J, the gap between germline ends came to 10 bases. The CDR3 runs 12 residues. Written as DNA, the CDR3 is TGTGCCAGCAGTTTCGGGGGTCGCGGCTACACCTTC. Protein product: CASSFGGRGYTF.

The V call is TRBV18, the J call TRBJ1-5, with 9 bases that match TRBD1. Losses at the gene ends were 3 bases for V and 7 bases for J; bases not matched to a gene: 10. The CDR3 sequence is 16 residues long. CDR1 is KGHSH, CDR2 LQKENI, per germline. In nucleotides, the CDR3 is TGTGCCAGCTCACCCAACGCTCCTACAGGGGGCCAGCCCCAGCATTTT. Protein: CASSPNAPTGGQPQHF.

This clone was detected only once. The V call is TRBV28, the J call TRBJ2-1, with 8 bases matching TRBD2. The germline V gene has CDR1 MDHEN and CDR2 SYDVKM. The trim removed 1 base at V and 9 bases at J, leaving 11 bases unmatched. The CDR3 is 16 amino acids. The CDR3 DNA follows: TGTGCCAGCAGTTTATCAACAAGCGGGAGTTTGAGTGAGCAGTTCTTC. Residues: CASSLSTSGSLSEQFF. The whole variable domain, filled in from reference TRBV28 and TRBJ2-1, reads DVKVTQSSRYLVKRTGEKVFLECVQDMDHENMFWYRQDPGLGLRLIYFSYDVKMKEKGDIPEGYSVSREKKERFSLILESASTNQTSMYLCASSLSTSGSLSEQFFGPGTRLTVL.

This clone was seen at least ten times. The V and J genes are TRBV2 and TRBJ2-7, with TRBD2 matching over 8 bases. V shed 6 bases, J shed 1 base, and the junction held 5 bases outside the gene matches. From germline, CDR1 is SNHLY and CDR2 FYNNEI. This CDR3 comprises 14 residues. CDR3 coding DNA: TGTGCCAGCAGCGAGACTAGCGCATCCTACGAGCAGTACTTC. It yields the protein CASSETSASYEQYF.

V gene TRBV18 combines with J gene TRBJ1-2, with D tentatively TRBD1 (5 bases). Trimming took 3 bases from V and 6 from J, leaving 14 bases between them. Germline V gene sequence: CDR1 KGHSH, CDR2 LQKENI. This CDR3 contains 14 residues. CDR3 nucleotide sequence: TGTGCCAGCTCACCGAAGACAGAAATGGATGGCTACACCTTC. It encodes CASSPKTEMDGYTF.

The chain carries TRBV30 and TRBJ2-3; weak D call: TRBD2 (6 bases). Trimming pared 0 bases from V and 7 bases from J, leaving 14 bases between. Germline V CDR1 and CDR2: GTSNPN, SVGIG (reference sequence). This CDR3 has 14 residues. CDR3 loop: CAWSVRRDSYTQYF. The CDR3 nucleotides read TGTGCCTGGAGTGTACGGCGGGACTCATATACGCAGTATTTT.

The chain employs TRBV25-1 and TRBJ2-1; D call uncertain. The V gene lost 5 bases and the J gene lost 0 bases, with 11 bases spanning the gap. Germline-derived CDR1 and CDR2 are MGHDK and SYGVNS. CDR3 length: 15 amino acids. The CDR3 reads CASSPLDRSYNEQFF. The CDR3 region has the DNA TGTGCCAGCAGTCCCCTCGACCGCTCCTACAATGAGCAGTTCTTC.

In nucleotides, the CDR3 is TGTGCCAGCAGTTGGACTAGCGGGAGGGCCGGTGAGCAGTACTTC. Its translation is CASSWTSGRAGEQYF. The J gene is TRBJ2-7, the V gene TRBV27; 15 bases agree with TRBD2. CDR1 MNHEY and CDR2 SMNVEV come from the germline V gene (reference sequence). The CDR3 extends over 15 amino acids. J gave up 7 bases and V 4 bases, and 5 bases lay outside the gene matches.

The chain couples TRBV9 to TRBJ2-1, with a possible D match to TRBD2 (6 bases). Between the trimmed V and J ends, which lost 0 bases and 10 bases, there was a span of 11 bases. The CDR3 runs 13 residues. CDR1 and CDR2 (germline): SGDLS, YYNGEE. Here the CDR3 reads CASSVVGGAEQFF. The CDR3 DNA sequence: TGTGCCAGCAGCGTAGTGGGAGGAGCGGAGCAGTTCTTC.

The chain employs TRBV9 and TRBJ2-3, with a weak D call TRBD2 (6 bases). This CDR3 is built from 17 residues. V was pared by 0 bases and J by 2 bases, with 16 bases between. Germline CDR1 reads SGDLS; CDR2 reads YYNGEE. In DNA form, the CDR3 reads TGTGCCAGCAGCGTAGCTGTACCGGGAGTGATCACAGATACGCAGTATTTT. Its translation is CASSVAVPGVITDTQYF.

V is TRBV29-1 and J is TRBJ2-6, with D perhaps TRBD1 (7 bases). Germline V gene sequence: CDR1 SQVTM, CDR2 ANQGSEA. The CDR3 runs to 14 residues. Trimming took 6 bases from V and 2 from J, leaving 11 bases between them. The CDR3 here is CSVGGGAGANVLTF. DNA for the CDR3: TGCAGCGTAGGAGGGGGCGCTGGGGCCAACGTCCTGACTTTC.

The chain has TRBV29-1 and TRBJ1-2, with a tentative D call TRBD1 (6 bases). The CDR3 is made up of 16 amino acids. CDR1 SQVTM and CDR2 ANQGSEA come from the germline V gene. V lost 4 bases and J lost 7, with 25 bases in between. The CDR3 loop is CSVVLGAASPSFGYTF. The CDR3 region has the DNA TGCAGCGTTGTTCTGGGGGCGGCGTCCCCATCTTTTGGCTACACCTTC.

The J gene is TRBJ1-2, the V gene TRBV5-1; tentatively, D is TRBD1 (5 bases). The germline CDR1 and CDR2 sequences are SGHRS and YFSETQ. The CDR3 runs to 14 residues. The V gene lost 6 bases and the J gene lost 5 bases, with 17 bases spanning the gap. The CDR3 nucleotides are TGCGCCAGCATGCCCGGGACCGCCGTATATGGCTACACCTTC. Protein product: CASMPGTAVYGYTF.

The chain links TRBV28 to TRBJ1-1; D remains ambiguous. The CDR3 covers 15 residues. Germline values: CDR1 MDHEN, CDR2 SYDVKM. V was shortened by 7 bases and J by 2 bases, with 17 bases between the two germline ends. The CDR3 region has the DNA TGTGCCAGCACCAACCCCGGTGGGTCAAACACTGAAGCTTTCTTT. Translated, it gives CASTNPGGSNTEAFF.

This clone has just a few counts. The chain carries TRBV29-1 and TRBJ2-1; 7 bases match TRBD2. J lost 6 bases, V lost 6 bases, and 5 bases had no gene match. The CDR3 spans 12 residues. Germline V gene data show CDR1 as SQVTM and CDR2 as ANQGSEA. The CDR3 bases are TGCAGCGTCGAGGGAGGGGCCAATGAGCAGTTCTTC. This encodes CSVEGGANEQFF.

The rearrangement uses TRBV19 and TRBJ2-4; the match to TRBD1 covers 7 bases. Trimming took 1 base from V and 0 from J; bases not matched to a gene: 3. In germline, CDR1 is LNHDA, CDR2 SQIVND (reference sequence). The length of the CDR3 is 16 residues. For the CDR3, the DNA is TGTGCCAGTAGTATAGGGGGACAGATAGCCAAAAACATTCAGTACTTC. It yields the protein CASSIGGQIAKNIQYF.

This rearrangement joins TRBV4-2 to TRBJ2-2; perhaps D is TRBD1 or TRBD2 (5 bases each). Germline V gene lookup returns CDR1 LGHNA and CDR2 YNFKEQ. V lost 0 bases, J lost 8 bases, and 16 bases lay in between. The CDR3 runs to 16 residues. CDR3 coding DNA: TGTGCCAGCAGCCAAGACCGGGGCTTAGGTACTGGGGAGCTGTTTTTT. It is translated as CASSQDRGLGTGELFF.

This clone showed up just a few times. The genes are TRBV18 and TRBJ2-7, with D unresolved. This CDR3 contains 12 residues. Germline lookup yields CDR1 KGHSH and CDR2 LQKENI. V lost 3 bases and J 2 bases, leaving 5 bases between the germline ends. CDR3 residues: CASSPVPYEQYF. The CDR3 DNA is TGTGCCAGCTCACCTGTACCCTACGAGCAGTACTTC.

V and J are TRBV19 and TRBJ2-1, with 7 nucleotides matching TRBD2. The CDR3 contains 13 residues. The germline CDR1 and CDR2 sequences are LNHDA and SQIVND (reference sequence). V shed 10 bases and J 8 bases; nucleotides not matched to a gene: 11. The CDR3 region is CAIPQRDEDEQFF. Written as DNA, the CDR3 is TGTGCCATCCCTCAGCGGGATGAGGATGAGCAGTTCTTC.

The chain recombines TRBV19 with TRBJ2-3; no reliable D call. This CDR3 region has 14 residues. Germline V gene sequence: CDR1 LNHDA, CDR2 SQIVND (reference sequence). Trimming left V 3 bases short and J 2 bases short, with 9 bases between. The CDR3 DNA sequence: TGTGCCAGTAGTATTGGCAGCACCACAGATACGCAGTATTTT. Its protein product is CASSIGSTTDTQYF.

With regard to this clone: The sample holds other DNA sequences that translate to the same CDR3. J is TRBJ2-2 and V is TRBV19; no reliable D call. V gave up 2 bases and J gave up 1 base, with 2 bases separating them. The germline gives CDR1 LNHDA, CDR2 SQIVND (reference sequence). The CDR3 has 13 amino acids. CDR3 protein: CASSIQNTGELFF. Here the CDR3 DNA reads TGTGCCAGTAGTATACAGAACACCGGGGAGCTGTTTTTT.

The chain is built from TRBV27 and TRBJ1-5, with a weak D call TRBD1 (5 bases). The CDR3 sequence is 14 residues long. The germline CDR1 and CDR2 sequences are MNHEY and SMNVEV (reference sequence). The ends were cut back, 2 bases at V and 3 bases at J, with 8 bases in the middle. For the CDR3, the DNA is TGTGCCAGCAGTTTACAAGGGGACAATCAGCCCCAGCATTTT. As protein: CASSLQGDNQPQHF.

CDR3 protein: CSVEVITGETQYF. The CDR3 nucleotides read TGCAGCGTTGAGGTCATAACTGGGGAGACCCAGTACTTC. The gene calls are TRBV29-1 and TRBJ2-5, with no clear D. Germline V lookup: CDR1 SQVTM, CDR2 ANQGSEA. V lost 3 bases, J lost 5 bases, and 13 bases lay in between. CDR3 length: 13 amino acids.